One sample yielded the 18 T cell receptor beta chains listed below, sequenced in a study of vaccination effects on CD4 cells after COVID-19. Their antigens remain unidentified. With the ViraFEST assay, the study expanded antigen-specific CD4+ T cells using viral peptide pools, then sequenced them. Subsequent to a culture period of 10 to 11 days, CD4+ T cells were isolated. The vaccine given was either BNT162b2 or mRNA-1273, in two doses. The protocol was immunoSEQ multiplex PCR, while the TCRdb copy is restricted to in-frame clones and leaves out a portion. The data contain 25,000 to 40,000 clones, about 66% of them singletons. Specimen: CD4+ T cells from PBMCs cultured with SARS-CoV-2 spike peptides, collected after COVID-19 vaccination. The receptors were gathered from a human donor who received a COVID-19 vaccine.

The chain joins TRBV19 to TRBJ2-3; a weak D match, TRBD1 (6 bases). The CDR3 is 15 amino acids. CDR1 is LNHDA and CDR2 is SQIVND in the germline V gene (reference sequence). The V gene lost 3 bases and the J gene lost 0 bases, with 10 bases spanning the gap. As DNA, the CDR3 is TGTGCCAGTAGTATGGGGGCTTCTAGCACAGATACGCAGTATTTT. This codes for CASSMGASSTDTQYF.

This chain connects TRBV2 to TRBJ1-1; D is uncertain. The CDR3 is 13 residues long. Trimming pared 4 bases from V and 5 bases from J, leaving 11 bases between. Germline V gene lookup returns CDR1 SNHLY and CDR2 FYNNEI. The CDR3 region is CASSGPHGTEAFF. The CDR3, as DNA: TGTGCCAGCAGTGGGCCGCACGGGACTGAAGCTTTCTTT.

This chain links TRBV2 with TRBJ1-6; D call uncertain. The CDR3 has 13 amino acids. Germline CDR1 is SNHLY and CDR2 is FYNNEI. Trimming took 7 bases from V and 6 from J, leaving 10 bases between them. The CDR3 loop is CASKTIGNSPLHF. In DNA form, the CDR3 reads TGTGCCAGCAAGACGATCGGTAATTCACCCCTCCACTTT.

This clone was seen a single time. This chain connects TRBV12-3 or TRBV12-4 to TRBJ2-1; D gene unclear. This CDR3 has 11 residues. Trimming removed 7 bases from V and 9 bases from J, with 10 bases in between. DNA of the CDR3: TGTGCCAGCAACTCATTCTTTGAGCAGTTCTTC. Protein product: CASNSFFEQFF.

This chain joins TRBV5-4 and TRBJ1-1; 7 positions agree with TRBD1. The junction had 6 bases not matched to a gene; V was cut back by 3 bases and J by 10 bases. The CDR3 totals 12 residues. Looked up from germline, CDR1 is SGHNT and CDR2 is YYREEE (reference sequence). The CDR3 reads CASSWDSERAFF. CDR3 sequence (DNA): TGTGCCAGCAGCTGGGACAGTGAGAGAGCTTTCTTT.

This sequence joins TRBV6-5 and TRBJ1-2, with 9 bases aligning to TRBD1. V trimming: 5 bases; J trimming: 4 bases; junction bases outside the gene matches: 5. This CDR3 is 14 amino acids long. Per the germline V gene, CDR1 is MNHEY and CDR2 is SVGAGI. CDR3 sequence (DNA): TGTGCCAGCAGTCCCGGGACAGGGTCCTATGGCTACACCTTC. Translation: CASSPGTGSYGYTF.

This clone occurred a few times. The chain links TRBV6-6 to TRBJ1-3; no firm D call. Trimming cost V 5 bases and J 8 bases, with 10 bases left between them. CDR3 size: 12 residues. Germline V CDR1 and CDR2: MNHNY, SVGAGI (reference sequence). The CDR3 DNA sequence: TGTGCCAGCAGTCGAAACGTAGACACCATATATTTT. This gives the protein CASSRNVDTIYF.

V usage is TRBV10-3 and J usage is TRBJ2-7; D is possibly TRBD1 (6 bases). This CDR3 region has 11 residues. The germline V gene has CDR1 ENHRY and CDR2 SYGVKD. Trimming shortened V by 8 bases and J by 2 bases, and 7 bases separated the two germline ends. CDR3 residues: CAIWDTYEQYF. CDR3 nucleotide sequence: TGTGCCATCTGGGACACCTACGAGCAGTACTTC.

The chain links TRBV9 to TRBJ1-2; D is perhaps TRBD1 (5 bases). CDR1 is SGDLS, CDR2 YYNGEE, per germline. There are 16 residues in the CDR3. V dropped 4 bases and J dropped 2 bases, with 18 bases sitting between them. The CDR3: CASSPGAGRKNYGYTF. The DNA of the CDR3 is TGTGCCAGCAGCCCCGGAGCAGGGCGAAAGAACTATGGCTACACCTTC.

V is TRBV7-9 and J is TRBJ2-1; D is unresolved. Germline V lookup: CDR1 SEHNR, CDR2 FQNEAQ (reference sequence). The CDR3 length is 14 residues. V dropped 1 base and J dropped 9 bases, with 13 bases sitting between them. The CDR3 region has the DNA TGTGCCAGCAGCTTAGGAACCGGGTGGAGTGAGCAGTTCTTC. Amino acids: CASSLGTGWSEQFF.

The rearrangement uses TRBV5-1 and TRBJ2-3; D is uncertain. Germline CDR1 SGHRS, CDR2 YFSETQ. CDR3 size: 15 residues. V was pared by 0 bases and J by 2 bases, with 10 bases between. The CDR3 protein is CASSLVGVDTDTQYF. In DNA, the CDR3 is TGCGCCAGCAGCTTGGTAGGAGTCGACACAGATACGCAGTATTTT.

V and J are TRBV27 and TRBJ1-5; D remains unclear. Trimming left V 5 bases short and J 8 bases short, with 7 bases between. The CDR3 runs to 11 residues. Germline V lookup: CDR1 MNHEY, CDR2 SMNVEV (reference sequence). CDR3 nucleotide sequence: TGTGCCAGCAGTGGCCCTAAGCCCCAGCATTTT. Translating it yields CASSGPKPQHF.

The V and J genes are TRBV7-6 and TRBJ2-7; TRBD2 is a possible D gene (7 bases). This CDR3 spans 15 amino acids. V lost 5 bases to trimming and J lost 4 bases, with 18 bases between them. Germline V CDR1 and CDR2: SGHVS, FNYEAQ. CDR3 protein: CASSHGGLRRYEQYF. The CDR3 coding sequence is TGTGCCAGCAGCCACGGGGGGCTCCGCCGATACGAGCAGTACTTC.

CDR3 nucleotides: TGTGCCAGCAGTGAATCCGGGGGTCTCTATGGCTACACCTTC. Translating gives CASSESGGLYGYTF. The rearrangement joins TRBV6-1 to TRBJ1-2; a possible D gene is TRBD1 (5 bases). Germline V CDR1 and CDR2: MNHNS, SASEGT. The CDR3 has 14 residues. V lost 2 bases to trimming and J lost 4 bases, with 11 bases between them.

V gene TRBV10-1 combines with J gene TRBJ2-3; 10 bases match TRBD2. Germline CDR1 reads WNHNN; CDR2 reads SYGVQD (reference sequence). Trimming removed 0 bases from V and 4 bases from J; junction bases left unmatched: 4. The CDR3 runs to 16 residues. In DNA, the CDR3 is TGCGCCAGCAGTGAGTCAGCTAGCGGGAGCGCAGATACGCAGTATTTT. Amino acid sequence: CASSESASGSADTQYF.

The V call is TRBV6-5, the J call TRBJ1-1; D not resolved. This CDR3 is built from 11 residues. V gave up 6 bases and J gave up 5 bases, with 7 bases separating them. CDR1 MNHEY and CDR2 SVGAGI come from the germline V gene. Here the CDR3 DNA reads TGTGCCAGCAGCATTGGAACTGAAGCTTTCTTT. Amino acid sequence: CASSIGTEAFF.

J is TRBJ2-7 and V is TRBV5-1; TRBD2 agrees at 8 bases. From germline, CDR1 is SGHRS and CDR2 YFSETQ. This CDR3 contains 17 residues. V trimming: 2 bases; J trimming: 1 base; junction bases outside the gene matches: 11. The CDR3 nucleotides read TGCGCCAGCAGCTTTGCAACTAGCGGCTCCCTTTCCTACGAGCAGTACTTC. As protein: CASSFATSGSLSYEQYF.

This clone was observed a handful of times. The chain employs TRBV7-2 and TRBJ1-1, with D possibly being TRBD1 (6 bases). This CDR3 is built from 16 residues. V shed 3 bases and J shed 0 bases, with 14 bases lying between them. Germline V CDR1 and CDR2: SGHTA, FQGNSA. CDR3 protein: CASSFTPGHLNTEAFF. The CDR3 DNA reads TGTGCCAGCAGCTTCACACCGGGACATCTGAACACTGAAGCTTTCTTT. The full variable domain, in which reference TRBV7-2 and TRBJ1-1 provide the parts outside the CDR3, is GAGVSQSPSNKVTEKGKDVELRCDPISGHTALYWYRQSLGQGLEFLIYFQGNSAPDKSGLPSDRFSAERTGGSVSTLTIQRTQQEDSAVYLCASSFTPGHLNTEAFFGQGTRLTVV.